This TCR beta chain stems from a study of response to subunit inactivated influenza vaccine. Study conclusions and caveats: Each seasonal influenza vaccination, the authors suggested, recruits few new T cells.

This clonotype was counted ten times or more. Its specificity is unknown. There are 16 residues in the CDR3. Trimming cost V 3 bases and J 4 bases, with 18 bases left between them. From the RT-PCR reads, TCRdb called clonotypes with MiXCR, one entry per CDR3 protein. The data show hundreds of thousands of distinct CDR3 sequences, approximately 13% seen once. The TCR was taken from a man in his forties or fifties who received an inactivated influenza vaccine. The sample consisted of PBMCs from blood, taken 14 days before vaccination. The chain is built from TRBV12-3 or TRBV12-4 and TRBJ1-2; D is ambiguous. This CDR3 is CASSFGGEFLSYGYTF. CDR3 bases: TGTGCCAGCAGTTTCGGAGGAGAATTTCTAAGCTATGGCTACACCTTC.